The 19 T cell receptor beta chains in this list originate from one sample, sequenced in a study of T-cell reconstitution after alpha-beta-depleted transplantation in children. Unique molecular identifiers were used to barcode this TCRbeta library. TCRdb re-called the PCR reads through MiXCR, storing one row per CDR3 protein. This table has about 980,000 distinct CDR3 sequences, 25% to 35% appearing once. The sample was PBMCs, mostly from graft donor cells, taken 360 days after TCRalphabeta/CD19-depleted stem cell transplant. These receptor sequences come from a boy younger than two who had a stem cell transplant for SCID, so the T cells may come from the graft donor.

J is TRBJ2-2 and V is TRBV20-1; possible D gene TRBD1, 6 bases. V was pared by 6 bases and J by 2 bases, with 13 bases between. The germline V gene encodes CDR1 DFQATT and CDR2 SNEGSKA (reference sequence). The CDR3 is 14 amino acids. The CDR3 is CSALGTSNTGELFF. The CDR3 nucleotides read TGCAGTGCCCTCGGGACATCAAACACCGGGGAGCTGTTTTTT.

This clonotype was detected once. The chain has TRBV5-5 and TRBJ2-3, with 10 bases aligning to TRBD2. V shed 4 bases, J shed 2 bases, and the junction held 10 bases outside the gene matches. The CDR3 extends over 17 amino acids. The germline gives CDR1 SGHKS, CDR2 YYEKEE (reference sequence). The CDR3: CASSDLRTSGTTDTQYF. The CDR3 nucleotides are TGTGCCAGCAGCGACCTCCGGACTAGCGGAACCACAGATACGCAGTATTTT.

This clonotype was seen a few times. J is TRBJ1-2 and V is TRBV20-1; D gene unclear. V was clipped by 7 bases and J by 3 bases, with 9 bases between them. Germline CDR1 and CDR2: DFQATT and SNEGSKA (reference sequence). The CDR3 has 11 amino acids. The CDR3 spells CSGELDYGYTF. DNA for the CDR3: TGCAGTGGGGAATTGGACTATGGCTACACCTTC.

The J gene is TRBJ2-3, the V gene TRBV4-3; 10 bases are a match to TRBD2. The CDR3 totals 16 residues. CDR1 is LGHNA and CDR2 is YSLEER in the germline V gene. The V segment lost 1 base and the J segment 4 bases; nucleotides outside the gene matches: 5. The CDR3 spells CASSQGLAGWADTQYF. The CDR3 bases are TGCGCCAGCAGCCAAGGACTAGCGGGTTGGGCAGATACGCAGTATTTT.

V and J are TRBV4-1 and TRBJ1-5, with 7 bases that match TRBD1. Looked up from germline, CDR1 is MGHRA and CDR2 is YSYEKL. The CDR3 has 17 residues. The ends lost 4 bases at V and 0 bases at J; junction bases unmatched: 9. Here the CDR3 DNA reads TGCGCCAGCAGCCCAGGGGGGAACCTTTATAGCAATCAGCCCCAGCATTTT. This gives the protein CASSPGGNLYSNQPQHF.

This clonotype was seen a handful of times. This sequence joins TRBV9 and TRBJ2-1; D is unclear. The CDR3 is 14 residues long. With 0 bases removed from V and 6 bases from J, the gap between germline ends came to 10 bases. CDR1 is SGDLS, CDR2 YYNGEE, per germline. The CDR3 nucleotides are TGTGCCAGCAGCGTAGAACTGGGTTTCAATGAGCAGTTCTTC. Encoded protein: CASSVELGFNEQFF.

The chain carries TRBV28 and TRBJ2-5; 9 nucleotides match TRBD1. V dropped 6 bases and J dropped 5; count of bases not matched to a gene: 4. Germline CDR1 and CDR2: MDHEN and SYDVKM. This CDR3 contains 13 residues. CDR3 DNA: TGTGCCAGCAGGGCCGACAGGGGGGAGACCCAGTACTTC. The encoded protein is CASRADRGETQYF.

V gene TRBV5-4 combines with J gene TRBJ2-7; a possible D gene is TRBD1 (5 bases). V was clipped by 1 base and J by 9 bases, with 14 bases between them. The CDR3 runs 13 residues. Per the germline V gene, CDR1 is SGHNT and CDR2 is YYREEE (reference sequence). CDR3 region: CASSLRGRSVQYF. For the CDR3, the DNA is TGTGCCAGCAGCTTGAGGGGCAGGTCGGTGCAGTACTTC.

The chain's CDR3 is CASSLTRQGRTDTQYF. The CDR3 DNA reads as TGTGCCAGCAGCCTGACTCGACAGGGGCGCACAGATACGCAGTATTTT. The rearrangement links TRBV4-2 to TRBJ2-3; 8 bases fit TRBD1. The CDR3 totals 16 residues. J gave up 1 base and V 4 bases, and 7 bases lay outside the gene matches. Germline lookup yields CDR1 LGHNA and CDR2 YNFKEQ.

This sequence joins TRBV7-9 and TRBJ1-4; D is unresolved. The CDR3 consists of 12 residues. CDR1 and CDR2 from the germline V gene are SEHNR and FQNEAQ (reference sequence). The ends were cut back, 5 bases at V and 8 bases at J, with 9 bases in the middle. The CDR3 loop is CASSATLEKLFF. CDR3 nucleotide sequence: TGTGCCAGCAGCGCTACTCTGGAAAAACTGTTTTTT.

The V call is TRBV24-1, the J call TRBJ2-2, with unresolved D. The CDR3 totals 13 residues. Per the germline V gene, CDR1 is KGHDR and CDR2 is SFDVKD. With 6 bases removed from V and 0 bases from J, the gap between germline ends came to 4 bases. CDR3 protein: CATSSPNTGELFF. CDR3 DNA sequence: TGTGCCACCAGTTCTCCGAACACCGGGGAGCTGTTTTTT.

The rearrangement joins TRBV4-3 to TRBJ2-1; D gene uncertain. Germline V CDR1 and CDR2: LGHNA, YSLEER. This CDR3 contains 13 residues. V lost 5 bases and J lost 7, with 12 bases in between. CDR3: CASSLESENEQFF. CDR3 sequence (DNA): TGCGCCAGCAGCTTAGAGAGTGAGAATGAGCAGTTCTTC.

This clonotype was seen many times. The chain employs TRBV5-1 and TRBJ2-2; TRBD2 matches 7 bases. The length of the CDR3 is 15 residues. CDR1 and CDR2 (germline): SGHRS, YFSETQ. V was pared by 4 bases and J by 0 bases, with 3 bases of the junction left unmatched. CDR3: CASSLGLANTGELFF. Here the CDR3 DNA reads TGCGCCAGCAGCCTAGGACTAGCGAACACCGGGGAGCTGTTTTTT.

The chain couples TRBV2 to TRBJ2-3, with 11 bases aligning to TRBD2. Unmatched junction bases numbered 11, after V lost 6 bases and J lost 6 bases. Germline V gene sequence: CDR1 SNHLY, CDR2 FYNNEI. The CDR3 loop spans 16 amino acids. CDR3 sequence reads: CASSDNSGGAVDTQYF. For the CDR3, the DNA is TGTGCCAGCAGCGACAATAGCGGGGGGGCCGTCGATACGCAGTATTTT.

This clonotype appeared many times. Its ends do not fully match the called genes, so a read error is possible. This chain links TRBV5-1 with TRBJ2-7; TRBD1 might be the D (6 bases). The CDR3 is 13 residues long. Germline values: CDR1 SGHRS, CDR2 YFSETQ. The CDR3 loop reads CASSSGQSYEQYF. In nucleotides, the CDR3 is TGTGCCAGCAGTTCTGGACAGTCCTACGAGCAGTACTTC. The whole variable domain, remainder taken from reference TRBV5-1 and TRBJ2-7, is KAGVTQTPRYLIKTRGQQVTLSCSPISGHRSVSWYQQTPGQGLQFLFEYFSETQRNKGNFPGRFSGRQFSNSRSEMNVSTLELGDSALYLCASSSGQSYEQYFGPGTRLTVT.

The genes are TRBV27 and TRBJ1-2; TRBD1 matches at 7 bases. This CDR3 has 13 residues. V was clipped by 6 bases and J by 3 bases; unmatched bases: 4. Per germline, CDR1 MNHEY and CDR2 SMNVEV (reference sequence). The CDR3 spells CASRTGMDYGYTF. Written as DNA, the CDR3 is TGTGCCAGCAGGACAGGGATGGACTATGGCTACACCTTC.

The chain uses TRBV6-5 and TRBJ2-7, with 12 bases identical to TRBD2. Germline values: CDR1 MNHEY, CDR2 SVGAGI. V gave up 0 bases and J gave up 7 bases; unmatched junction bases: 10. The CDR3 consists of 17 residues. The CDR3 DNA follows: TGTGCCAGCAGTTACTCTTTGACTAGCGGGGGCCCTGGGGAGCAGTACTTC. Translating gives CASSYSLTSGGPGEQYF.

The chain couples TRBV20-1 to TRBJ2-3, with D maybe TRBD2 (5 bases). Germline V gene sequence: CDR1 DFQATT, CDR2 SNEGSKA (reference sequence). Trimming removed 1 base from V and 5 bases from J, with 10 bases in between. This CDR3 comprises 13 residues. Here the CDR3 DNA reads TGCAGTGCTAGAGTCCCCGGGGAAGATACGCAGTATTTT. It codes for CSARVPGEDTQYF.

Concerning this clonotype: Germline and junction disagree at one end, which may indicate a read error. The V call is TRBV28, the J call TRBJ2-7; TRBD1 matches at 9 bases. This CDR3 has 15 amino acids. Germline assignment: CDR1 MDHEN and CDR2 SYDVKM. The CDR3 sequence: CVSSLLGQGNYEQYF. DNA for the CDR3: TGTGTCAGCAGTCTATTGGGACAGGGAAACTACGAGCAGTACTTC.